A selection of T cell receptor beta chains follows, all from one sample in a study of cytomegalovirus exposure and HLA in healthy donors. Produced via immunoSEQ multiplex PCR; TCRdb's table is partial and in-frame only. Among 100,000 to 120,000 clones listed, approximately 78% were seen once. Sequencing input: PBMCs. These receptors were collected from a woman aged 30 to 39 in good health and CMV-seronegative. Each CDR3 is given with its conserved first and last residue. D genes are given only for firm matches. Only some rows state a clone size, as once, few, many or a class for expanded clones.

j_call clone_size d_call v_call cdr3_nt cdr3_aa
TRBJ1-2 - - TRBV28 TGTGCCAGCCAAGGCGGAGGGAGACTTTATGGCTACACCTTC CASQGGGRLYGYTF
TRBJ2-4 - TRBD2 TRBV5-4 TGTGCCAGCAGCTTAGGGACTAGTGGAATAAACATTCAGTACTTC CASSLGTSGINIQYF
TRBJ2-3 - - TRBV28 TGTGCCAGCAGTCCTAGCCAGGAGGGCACAGATACGCAGTATTTT CASSPSQEGTDTQYF
TRBJ1-5 few - TRBV10-3 TGTGCCTCAAGGGGAGGTCTAGAGGGCAATCAGCCCCAGCATTTT CASRGGLEGNQPQHF
TRBJ2-7 - - TRBV9 TGTGCCAGCAGCGTCACTAGCTCCAGCTCCTACGAGCAGTACTTC CASSVTSSSSYEQYF
TRBJ2-1 - TRBD1 TRBV2 TGTGCCAGCAGTGAAAGCTCGGACAGGAGATATCTAGATGAGCAGTTCTTC CASSESSDRRYLDEQFF
TRBJ2-4 - - TRBV28 TGTGCCAGCAGTGACTACAAGAACAGGGACGTCCGTGAGAACATTCAGTACTTC CASSDYKNRDVRENIQYF
TRBJ1-1 few - TRBV7-2 TGTGCCAGCAGCTTTGTGACCGGTAGCAGCGGTGAAGCTTTCTTT CASSFVTGSSGEAFF
TRBJ2-3 - TRBD2 TRBV28 TGTGCCAGCAGCCCGATAATCCCGGGACTAGCGACAGATACGCAGTATTTT CASSPIIPGLATDTQYF
TRBJ2-1 - TRBD2 TRBV14 TGTGCCAGCAGCCAAGTGAAGGCTAGCGGGGGGAATGAGCAGTTCTTC CASSQVKASGGNEQFF
TRBJ1-1 - TRBD1 TRBV6-5 TGTGCCAGCAGGTCGGGACAGGGGTTTAACACTGAAGCTTTCTTT CASRSGQGFNTEAFF
TRBJ2-5 - TRBD2 TRBV14 TGTGCCAGCAGCAGGCTAGCGGGGTGGGAGACCCAGTACTTC CASSRLAGWETQYF
TRBJ1-2 - - TRBV2 TGTGCCAGCAGTCCTCCAGGGATTTACACCTTC CASSPPGIYTF
TRBJ2-3 - TRBD2 TRBV29-1 TGCAGCGTGAAGGCGGGAGGAACTAGCACAGATACGCAGTATTTT CSVKAGGTSTDTQYF
TRBJ1-1 - TRBD1 TRBV19 TGTGCCAGTATGGTACAGGGGGTACGTACTGAAGCTTTCTTT CASMVQGVRTEAFF
TRBJ2-7 - - TRBV27 TGTGCCAGCAGTTTATTAGGGCAGGGGATCGAGCAGTACTTC CASSLLGQGIEQYF
TRBJ1-1 few - TRBV7-9 TGTGCCAGCAGCGCCGGAGTGGAAGCTTTCTTT CASSAGVEAFF
TRBJ2-7 - TRBD1 TRBV4-3 TGCGCCAGCAGCCAAGATAGGACAGGAAACTACGAGCAGTACTTC CASSQDRTGNYEQYF
TRBJ1-5 once - TRBV16 TGTGCCAGCAGCCAATCAGGAGACAGACACAATCAGCCCCAGCATTTT CASSQSGDRHNQPQHF
TRBJ1-1 - - TRBV7-2 TGTGCCAGCAGCCAAACCACAGGGTCTGAAGCTTTCTTT CASSQTTGSEAFF
TRBJ2-5 - TRBD2 TRBV5-6 TGTGCCAGCAGCTCCCCGGGACTAGCGGGGACTAGGGAGACCCAGTACTTC CASSSPGLAGTRETQYF
TRBJ2-3 - - TRBV11-1 TGTGCCAGCAGCTTGTTCCTCACAGATACGCAGTATTTT CASSLFLTDTQYF
TRBJ2-1 - TRBD2 TRBV6-1 TGTGCCAGCAGTGAGGGGAGGGCCTGGGACAATGAGCAGTTCTTC CASSEGRAWDNEQFF
TRBJ1-4 - - TRBV2 TGTGCCAGCAGTGTACAGGAAAAACTGTTTTTT CASSVQEKLFF
TRBJ2-7 - - TRBV5-6 TGTGCCAGCAGCTTCCCGGGCAGGGACTACGAGCAGTACTTC CASSFPGRDYEQYF
TRBJ1-2 once - TRBV10-3 TGTGCCATCAGTGAGGTAGGGAGGAATGGCTACACCTTC CAISEVGRNGYTF
TRBJ2-2 - TRBD2 TRBV7-2 TGTGCCAGCAGCTGGTTCCGGACTAGCTCTACCGGGGAGCTGTTTTTT CASSWFRTSSTGELFF
TRBJ2-3 - TRBD2 TRBV5-1 TGCGCCAGCCTCGCTAGCGGGGGGTCCACAGATACGCAGTATTTT CASLASGGSTDTQYF
TRBJ1-1 few - TRBV28 TGTGCCAGCAGTGTGTCGCCTAGAGACACTGAAGCTTTCTTT CASSVSPRDTEAFF
TRBJ2-7 - - TRBV11-2 TGTGCCAGCAGCTTAGCCACAGGCGGCTACGAGCAGTACTTC CASSLATGGYEQYF
TRBJ1-2 once TRBD1 TRBV28 TGTGCCAGCCAAACCCCCGGGACAGGGGGTGGGGGCTACACCTTC CASQTPGTGGGGYTF
TRBJ1-3 - - TRBV4-1 TGCGCCAGCAGCCAAGAAGGAGAGGCCGGCCCAGGGGCTGGAAACACCATATATTTT CASSQEGEAGPGAGNTIYF
TRBJ2-2 - TRBD1 TRBV19 TGTGCCAGTGTCCGGGACAGGGATTCTTCCGGGGAGCTGTTTTTT CASVRDRDSSGELFF
TRBJ2-7 - TRBD1 TRBV2 TGTGCCAGCATCCCCGGACAGGGGGGACCCTACGAGCAGTACTTC CASIPGQGGPYEQYF
TRBJ2-1 - - TRBV2 TGTGCCAGCAGCCGACAAAAGGAGCAGTTCTTC CASSRQKEQFF
TRBJ2-1 few - TRBV18 TGTGCCAGCTCACCGTCGACTAGTGGGTCCTACAATGAGCAGTTCTTC CASSPSTSGSYNEQFF
TRBJ1-1 - - TRBV7-9 TGTGCCAGCACCCAGACAGTTAAGGACACTGAAGCTTTCTTT CASTQTVKDTEAFF
TRBJ1-2 - - TRBV30 TGTGCCTGGAGCCCTCAACTACAGGGACGGGGCTATGGCTACACCTTC CAWSPQLQGRGYGYTF